This T cell receptor (beta chain) stems from a study of memory CD4+ T cells and cytomegalovirus serostatus. About the study: Healthy Belgian adult donors included about nine CMV-positive and 24 CMV-negative people. Study-wide results and limits: CD4+ memory repertoires contained about 40% of the roughly 150 reported CMV TCRbeta sequences.

The sort gate was single viable CD3+CD4+CD8-CD45RO+ cells for memory CD4+ T cells. Donors' CMV status reflects serum IgG against pp150, pp28, p38, p52. The CDR3 contains 15 residues. V shed 10 bases and J shed 5 bases, with 23 bases lying between them. CDR1 and CDR2 from the germline V gene are MNHNS and SASEGT. A remark on this clone: Its antigen remains unknown.

In the source study's methods: After removing out-of-frame reads, millions of distinct TCRbeta sequences remained. Using immunoSEQ multiplex PCR, the repertoire was profiled, and TCRdb retains in-frame clones only, with some absent. That table is the source of V, J and clone size, and D and trimming were worked out from the DNA. The profile shows about 57,000 clones, more than 60% of them singletons. The gene calls are TRBV6-1 and TRBJ1-2; no clear D gene. The sequence was obtained from an adult in good health and CMV-seronegative. Sample: memory CD4+ T cells from blood. The CDR3 nucleotides are TGTGCCATCAATCTCGATTCAGCCACGTCATATGGCTACACCTTC. This sequence encodes CAINLDSATSYGYTF.